This T cell receptor beta chain was documented in a study of T cell repertoires in cytomegalovirus infection. The overall study: Peptides in the study included HLA-C-restricted and HLA-B-restricted CMV epitopes. An indication of both CMV infection and matching HLA type came from public TCR beta signatures.

Within the sample, this clonotype is medium-sized. Its antigen is still unknown. TCRdb reprocessed the reads with MiXCR, giving one entry per CDR3 protein. The table records some 310,000 distinct CDR3 sequences, 20% to 25% of them present only once. Study-level points and caveats: Identification of carriers of CMV plus the relevant HLA was performed using cumulative public TCR beta family frequency. In two of eight donors, the top clonotype was HLA-C-restricted CMV-specific.

The CDR3 sequence is 15 residues long. Trimming cost V 1 base and J 4 bases, with 11 bases left between them. Germline CDR1 and CDR2: SGHVS and FQNEAQ. V usage is TRBV7-8 and J usage is TRBJ1-5; D gene ambiguous. This TCR was sampled from a human donor in good health (CMV status not recorded). Some clones in this sample may be carry-over from other donors' samples. The source material was cultured PBMCs, sampled from culture after CMV antigen stimulation. CDR3 protein: CASSLGGSNNQPQHF. The CDR3 nucleotides read TGTGCCAGCAGCTTAGGGGGTTCGAATAATCAGCCCCAGCATTTT. Full variable domain (remainder filled in from reference TRBV7-8 and TRBJ1-5): GAGVSQSPRYKVAKRGQDVALRCDPISGHVSLFWYQQALGQGPEFLTYFQNEAQLDKSGLPSDRFFAERPEGSVSTLKIQRTQQEDSAVYLCASSLGGSNNQPQHFGDGTRLSIL.